The rows below give T cell receptor beta chains drawn from one sample of a study of shared clonotypes between healthy human individuals. This table comes from immunoSEQ multiplex PCR, and its TCRdb copy is limited to in-frame clones, with some not included. Of about 450,000 clones listed, 79% are singletons. The material sequenced was PBMCs. These receptors all stem from a woman aged 40 to 55 in good health. Some clones in this sample may be carry-over from other donors' samples. Both conserved end residues are part of each CDR3. A D gene is named only where the DNA matches it firmly. Not every row has a clone size; where given, it reads once, few, many or a size class.

v_call,d_call,clone_size,j_call,cdr3_nt,cdr3_aa
TRBV6-5,-,few,TRBJ2-1,TGTGCCAGCAGTTACTTCAATGAGCAGTTCTTC,CASSYFNEQFF
TRBV20-1,-,-,TRBJ2-7,TGCAGTGCTAGCCCCCATGACGAGCAGTACTTC,CSASPHDEQYF
TRBV18,-,-,TRBJ1-3,TGTGCCAGCTCACTGAATCCTGGGGACAATCTCCTTAGGGGAAACACCATATATTTT,CASSLNPGDNLLRGNTIYF
TRBV7-6,-,few,TRBJ2-1,TGTGCCAGCAGCGCCTCACCCAATGAGCAGTTCTTC,CASSASPNEQFF
TRBV6-1,TRBD1,-,TRBJ1-1,TGTGCCAGCAGAGGACAGGCTAGGGGGTTGACTGAAGCTTTCTTT,CASRGQARGLTEAFF
TRBV30,-,few,TRBJ2-5,TGTGCCTGGGGTCAAAACCCCATAGGAGAGACCCAGTACTTC,CAWGQNPIGETQYF
TRBV4-3,-,-,TRBJ1-1,TGCGCCAGCAGCCAAGATCCCCGGGAGGGGTCTGAAGCTTTCTTT,CASSQDPREGSEAFF
TRBV30,-,-,TRBJ1-1,TGTGCCTGGGGACAGACGAGGAACACTGAAGCTTTCTTT,CAWGQTRNTEAFF
TRBV4-1,-,-,TRBJ1-2,TGCGCCAGCAGCCAAGGGAACGGCAGAGAGAACTATGGCTACACCTTC,CASSQGNGRENYGYTF
TRBV18,-,-,TRBJ2-1,TGTGCCAGCTCACCCCTCCCCAGCTACAATGAGCAGTTCTTC,CASSPLPSYNEQFF
TRBV30,-,-,TRBJ1-4,TGTGCCTGGGGGCAGAGTTTCGAAAAACTGTTTTTT,CAWGQSFEKLFF
TRBV7-2,TRBD2,-,TRBJ2-1,TGTGCCAGCAGTACGCGGACTAGCGGGAGCGATGAGCAGTTCTTC,CASSTRTSGSDEQFF
TRBV14,TRBD2,-,TRBJ2-7,TGTGCCAGCAGCCCGGGACTAGCGTCCTACGAGCAGTACTTC,CASSPGLASYEQYF
TRBV19,-,once,TRBJ2-6,TGTGCCAGTAGTTTCCCAGGCTCGGGGGCCAACGTCCTGACTTTC,CASSFPGSGANVLTF
TRBV19,-,once,TRBJ2-7,TGTGCCAGTAGTATATCCCCTGGGTACTACGAGCAGTACTTC,CASSISPGYYEQYF
TRBV11-2,TRBD1,-,TRBJ1-2,TGTGCCAGCAGCCCGGGACAGGGGAGCTACACCTTC,CASSPGQGSYTF
TRBV18,TRBD2,-,TRBJ2-2,TGTGCCAGCTCACCACCTGGGACTAGCGGCTCCGGGGAGCTGTTTTTT,CASSPPGTSGSGELFF
TRBV28,-,-,TRBJ2-5,TGTGCCAGCACCTTGGCCGGATCTCAAGAGACCCAGTACTTC,CASTLAGSQETQYF
TRBV6-6,-,-,TRBJ2-1,TGTGCCAGCGGTTACAGGGGAGGAAGCGTCAATGAGCAGTTCTTC,CASGYRGGSVNEQFF